The 20 T cell receptor beta chains given below trace back to one sample, sequenced in a study of CD8 T cells in ankylosing spondylitis. TCRdb redid the calling of the 5' RACE reads with MiXCR, one entry per CDR3 protein. The sample shows about 700,000 distinct CDR3 sequences, 15% to 20% of them seen only once. Their specific antigens are unknown. General observations from the study: Among TCR beta sequences, a motif of several highly homologous variants appeared characteristic of ankylosing spondylitis blood.

The sample taken for sequencing was blood, either unsorted or a sorted T cell fraction (not recorded which). Every receptor here comes from a male donor with ankylosing spondylitis.

The J gene is TRBJ2-2, the V gene TRBV7-2; tentatively, D is TRBD2 (5 bases). V was pared by 1 base and J by 5 bases, with 11 bases between. This CDR3 is 15 amino acids long. Germline CDR1 and CDR2: SGHTA and FQGNSA. This CDR3 is CASSLEPRGTGELFF. CDR3 coding DNA: TGTGCCAGCAGCTTAGAACCCAGAGGGACCGGGGAGCTGTTTTTT.

This clonotype came up a few times. V and J are TRBV4-2 and TRBJ2-6, with TRBD2 matching over 8 bases. Germline CDR1 is LGHNA and CDR2 is YNFKEQ. With V trimmed by 4 bases and J by 0 bases, 8 bases remained unmatched. This CDR3 has 18 amino acids. CDR3 bases: TGTGCCAGCAGCCGCTTAGCGGGACCCCCCTCTGGGGCCAACGTCCTGACTTTC. Translating gives CASSRLAGPPSGANVLTF.

This clonotype was observed a few times. CDR3 sequence: CASRTTRSTDTQYF. CDR3 nucleotide sequence: TGTGCCAGCAGGACCACGCGGAGCACAGATACGCAGTATTTT. This chain links TRBV2 with TRBJ2-3; D remains unclear. The CDR3 has 14 amino acids. Trimming cost V 6 bases and J 0 bases, with 10 bases left between them. Per the germline V gene, CDR1 is SNHLY and CDR2 is FYNNEI. Full variable domain (rest looked up from reference TRBV2 and TRBJ2-3): EPEVTQTPSHQVTQMGQEVILRCVPISNHLYFYWYRQILGQKVEFLVSFYNNEISEKSEIFDDQFSVERPDGSNFTLKIRSTKLEDSAMYFCASRTTRSTDTQYFGPGTRLTVL.

There are a few counts of this clonotype. The genes are TRBV7-9 and TRBJ2-1; D not resolved. The V end was cut by 4 bases, the J end by 9 bases, with 19 bases between. Germline lookup yields CDR1 SEHNR and CDR2 FQNEAQ (reference sequence). The CDR3 totals 15 residues. The CDR3 nucleotides read TGTGCCAGCAGCTCTGTCGCTATGTCAGGCAGTGAGCAGTTCTTC. Its translation is CASSSVAMSGSEQFF.

This sequence joins TRBV20-1 and TRBJ1-3; D is ambiguous. V lost 0 bases, J lost 7 bases, and 10 bases lay in between. Germline V CDR1 and CDR2: DFQATT, SNEGSKA (reference sequence). The CDR3 loop spans 13 amino acids. CDR3 DNA sequence: TGCAGTGCTAGAGATCGGGGAGGCAACACCATATATTTT. Protein product: CSARDRGGNTIYF.

This sequence joins TRBV27 and TRBJ1-2; the D gene is possibly TRBD1 (6 bases). The CDR3 is 14 amino acids. V was trimmed by 3 bases and J by 4 bases, leaving 12 bases between them. Germline lookup yields CDR1 MNHEY and CDR2 SMNVEV (reference sequence). The CDR3 is CASSFRGQFYGYTF. The CDR3 DNA follows: TGTGCCAGCAGTTTTCGAGGACAGTTCTATGGCTACACCTTC.

The chain links TRBV12-3 or TRBV12-4 to TRBJ2-1, with 9 bases fitting TRBD2. The CDR3 is made up of 15 amino acids. Trimming removed 5 bases from V and 7 bases from J; junction bases left unmatched: 9. The CDR3 is CASSTRTSARNEQFF. CDR3 DNA: TGTGCCAGCAGTACCAGGACTAGCGCCCGGAATGAGCAGTTCTTC.

This chain uses TRBV29-1 with TRBJ1-1; possible D gene TRBD1, 6 bases. CDR3 length: 17 amino acids. The V end lost 7 bases, the J end lost 0 bases, and 24 bases lay between the germline ends. Per germline, CDR1 SQVTM and CDR2 ANQGSEA. CDR3 DNA: TGCAGCGCCGGCTCGGGGGGGCTGGGCCGAATGAACACTGAAGCTTTCTTT. Protein: CSAGSGGLGRMNTEAFF. The complete variable domain, with remaining parts taken from reference TRBV29-1 and TRBJ1-1, reads SAVISQKPSRDICQRGTSLTIQCQVDSQVTMMFWYRQQPGQSLTLIATANQGSEATYESGFVIDKFPISRPNLTFSTLTVSNMSPEDSSIYLCSAGSGGLGRMNTEAFFGQGTRLTVV.

This clonotype showed up just a few times. J is TRBJ2-5 and V is TRBV10-3; 9 bases line up with TRBD2. CDR3 size: 16 residues. After removal of 0 bases from V and 2 bases from J, the junction contained 4 bases not matched to a gene. The germline gives CDR1 ENHRY, CDR2 SYGVKD. The CDR3 nucleotides are TGTGCCATCAGTGAGTCACCTAGCGGGATTCAAGAGACCCAGTACTTC. It encodes CAISESPSGIQETQYF.

This clonotype was seen only once. The rearrangement joins TRBV28 to TRBJ2-5; D gene ambiguous. Looked up from germline, CDR1 is MDHEN and CDR2 is SYDVKM. V lost 3 bases to trimming and J lost 1 base, with 9 bases between them. The CDR3 extends over 14 amino acids. The CDR3 sequence: CASSLSGPQETQYF. Here the CDR3 DNA reads TGTGCCAGCAGTTTGTCAGGCCCCCAAGAGACCCAGTACTTC.

This clonotype was seen repeatedly, ten times or more. The rearrangement links TRBV6-5 to TRBJ2-2, with D possibly TRBD2 on 5 matching bases. The CDR3 runs 14 residues. CDR1 is MNHEY and CDR2 is SVGAGI in the germline V gene. Trimming cost V 2 bases and J 6 bases, with 10 bases left between them. Here the CDR3 DNA reads TGTGCCAGCAGTTACCTTCCCGGGGCCGGGGAGCTGTTTTTT. Amino acid sequence: CASSYLPGAGELFF.

This clonotype came up a few times. Written as DNA, the CDR3 is TGCAGCGGCCGGGACAGGGCTTCTTTGGAGCAGTACTTC. Amino acid sequence: CSGRDRASLEQYF. The chain has TRBV29-1 and TRBJ2-7; 9 nucleotides line up with TRBD1. The CDR3 is 13 amino acids. V lost 7 bases and J lost 7; bases outside the gene matches: 11. Germline CDR1 SQVTM, CDR2 ANQGSEA.

This clonotype was counted at least ten times. The rearrangement uses TRBV7-2 and TRBJ2-5; TRBD1 matches 8 bases. Losses at the gene ends were 6 bases for V and 4 bases for J; bases not matched to a gene: 4. The CDR3 is 13 residues long. The germline V gene encodes CDR1 SGHTA and CDR2 FQGNSA. Here the CDR3 DNA reads TGTGCCAGCAGTTATGACAGGGGAGAGACCCAGTACTTC. As protein: CASSYDRGETQYF.

This chain joins TRBV30 and TRBJ2-1, with D unresolved. The V end was cut by 6 bases, the J end by 9 bases, with 12 bases between. CDR1 is GTSNPN and CDR2 is SVGIG in the germline V gene (reference sequence). The CDR3 is 11 amino acids. The CDR3 is CACDQYAEQFF. The CDR3 DNA follows: TGTGCCTGCGATCAGTATGCTGAGCAGTTCTTC.

The CDR3 DNA sequence: TGCGCCAGCAGCCAAGGGGTCCCAGATCCCACAGATACGCAGTATTTT. Its translation is CASSQGVPDPTDTQYF. The chain joins TRBV4-3 to TRBJ2-3; D not certain. The V end lost 1 base, the J end lost 2 bases, and 13 bases lay between the germline ends. The germline gives CDR1 LGHNA, CDR2 YSLEER. The CDR3 is made up of 16 amino acids.

This clonotype was seen only a few times. The chain has TRBV18 and TRBJ2-1; tentative D call: TRBD2 (6 bases). The CDR3 is made up of 13 amino acids. Germline V gene lookup returns CDR1 KGHSH and CDR2 LQKENI. Trimming left V 2 bases short and J 6 bases short, with 8 bases between. The CDR3 spells CASSPGGFNEQFF. The CDR3 coding sequence is TGTGCCAGCTCACCAGGAGGGTTCAATGAGCAGTTCTTC.

This clonotype was detected only a few times. The rearrangement joins TRBV24-1 to TRBJ2-3; 7 bases fit TRBD2. Unmatched junction bases numbered 9, after V lost 8 bases and J lost 2 bases. Germline V gene lookup returns CDR1 KGHDR and CDR2 SFDVKD. The CDR3 covers 15 residues. For the CDR3, the DNA is TGTGCCACCATTTCCGCGGGGGATCTCACAGATACGCAGTATTTT. Residues: CATISAGDLTDTQYF.

This clonotype was counted only a few times. The DNA of the CDR3 is TGCGCCAGCAGCCCCCCATCGTCCAGGGCCACGAACACCGGGGAGCTGTTTTTT. Translating gives CASSPPSSRATNTGELFF. The genes are TRBV5-1 and TRBJ2-2, with D perhaps TRBD1 (5 bases). Looked up from germline, CDR1 is SGHRS and CDR2 is YFSETQ. The V and J ends lost 4 bases and 0 bases respectively, with 19 bases between them. The CDR3 has 18 residues. The full variable domain, completed using reference TRBV5-1 and TRBJ2-2, is KAGVTQTPRYLIKTRGQQVTLSCSPISGHRSVSWYQQTPGQGLQFLFEYFSETQRNKGNFPGRFSGRQFSNSRSEMNVSTLELGDSALYLCASSPPSSRATNTGELFFGEGSRLTVL.

The chain links TRBV29-1 to TRBJ2-1; TRBD2 matches 8 bases. CDR3 length: 13 amino acids. Germline CDR1 reads SQVTM; CDR2 reads ANQGSEA. V was clipped by 4 bases and J by 9 bases; unmatched bases: 8. In nucleotides, the CDR3 is TGCAGCGTTGGACTAGCGAGAGCGGCTGAGCAGTTCTTC. This gives the protein CSVGLARAAEQFF.

This clonotype turned up a few times. This CDR3 reads CSARDRGNSPLHF. The CDR3 nucleotides are TGCAGTGCTCGTGACAGGGGAAATTCACCCCTCCACTTT. The chain uses TRBV20-1 and TRBJ1-6; 8 bases fit TRBD1. The J segment lost 7 bases and the V segment lost 5 bases, leaving 4 bases of the junction unmatched. The CDR3 length is 13 residues. Per the germline V gene, CDR1 is DFQATT and CDR2 is SNEGSKA (reference sequence).